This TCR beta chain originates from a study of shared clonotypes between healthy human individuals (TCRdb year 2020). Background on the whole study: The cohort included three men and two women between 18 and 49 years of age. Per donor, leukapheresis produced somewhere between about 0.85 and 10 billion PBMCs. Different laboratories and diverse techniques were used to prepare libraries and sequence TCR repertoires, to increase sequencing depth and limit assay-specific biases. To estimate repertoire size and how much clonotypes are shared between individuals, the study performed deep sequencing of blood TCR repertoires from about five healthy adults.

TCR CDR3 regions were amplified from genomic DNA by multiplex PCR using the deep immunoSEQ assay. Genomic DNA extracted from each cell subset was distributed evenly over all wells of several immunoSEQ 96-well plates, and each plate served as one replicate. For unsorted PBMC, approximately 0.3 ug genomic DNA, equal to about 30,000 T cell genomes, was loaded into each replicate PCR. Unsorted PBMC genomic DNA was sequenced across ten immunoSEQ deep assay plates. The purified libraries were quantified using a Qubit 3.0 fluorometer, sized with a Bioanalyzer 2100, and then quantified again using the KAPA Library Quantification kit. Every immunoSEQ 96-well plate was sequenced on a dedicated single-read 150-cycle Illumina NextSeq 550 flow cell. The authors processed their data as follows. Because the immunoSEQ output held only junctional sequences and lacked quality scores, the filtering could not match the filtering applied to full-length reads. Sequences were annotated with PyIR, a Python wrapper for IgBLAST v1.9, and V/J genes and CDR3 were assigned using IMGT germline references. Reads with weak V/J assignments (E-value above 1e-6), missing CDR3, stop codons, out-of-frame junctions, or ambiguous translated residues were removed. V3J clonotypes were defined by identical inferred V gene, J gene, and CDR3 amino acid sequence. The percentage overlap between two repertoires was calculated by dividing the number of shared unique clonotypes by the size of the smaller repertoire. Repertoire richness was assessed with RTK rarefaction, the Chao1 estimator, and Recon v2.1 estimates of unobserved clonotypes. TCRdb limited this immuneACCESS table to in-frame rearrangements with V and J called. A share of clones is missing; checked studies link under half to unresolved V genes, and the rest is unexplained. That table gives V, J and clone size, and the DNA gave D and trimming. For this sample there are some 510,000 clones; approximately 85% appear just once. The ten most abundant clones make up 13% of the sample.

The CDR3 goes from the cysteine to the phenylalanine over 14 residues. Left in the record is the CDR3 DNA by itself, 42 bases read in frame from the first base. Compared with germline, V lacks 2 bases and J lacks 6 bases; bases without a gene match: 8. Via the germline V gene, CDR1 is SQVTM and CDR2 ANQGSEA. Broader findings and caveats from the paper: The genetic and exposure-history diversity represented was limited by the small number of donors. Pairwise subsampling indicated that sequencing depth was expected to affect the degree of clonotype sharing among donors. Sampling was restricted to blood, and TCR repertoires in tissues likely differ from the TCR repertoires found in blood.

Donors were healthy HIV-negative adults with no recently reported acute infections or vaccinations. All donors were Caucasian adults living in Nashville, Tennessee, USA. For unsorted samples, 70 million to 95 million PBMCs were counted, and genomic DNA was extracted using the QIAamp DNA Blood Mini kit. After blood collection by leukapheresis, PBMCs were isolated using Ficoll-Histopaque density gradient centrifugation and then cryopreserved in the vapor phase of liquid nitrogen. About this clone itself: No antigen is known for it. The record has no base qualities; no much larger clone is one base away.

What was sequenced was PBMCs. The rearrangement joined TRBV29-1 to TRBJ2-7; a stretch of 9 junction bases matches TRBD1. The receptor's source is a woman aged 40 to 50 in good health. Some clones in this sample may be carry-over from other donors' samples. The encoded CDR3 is CSVELRDRVSEQYF. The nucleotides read TGCAGCGTTGAACTCCGGGACAGGGTGTCCGAGCAGTACTTC.